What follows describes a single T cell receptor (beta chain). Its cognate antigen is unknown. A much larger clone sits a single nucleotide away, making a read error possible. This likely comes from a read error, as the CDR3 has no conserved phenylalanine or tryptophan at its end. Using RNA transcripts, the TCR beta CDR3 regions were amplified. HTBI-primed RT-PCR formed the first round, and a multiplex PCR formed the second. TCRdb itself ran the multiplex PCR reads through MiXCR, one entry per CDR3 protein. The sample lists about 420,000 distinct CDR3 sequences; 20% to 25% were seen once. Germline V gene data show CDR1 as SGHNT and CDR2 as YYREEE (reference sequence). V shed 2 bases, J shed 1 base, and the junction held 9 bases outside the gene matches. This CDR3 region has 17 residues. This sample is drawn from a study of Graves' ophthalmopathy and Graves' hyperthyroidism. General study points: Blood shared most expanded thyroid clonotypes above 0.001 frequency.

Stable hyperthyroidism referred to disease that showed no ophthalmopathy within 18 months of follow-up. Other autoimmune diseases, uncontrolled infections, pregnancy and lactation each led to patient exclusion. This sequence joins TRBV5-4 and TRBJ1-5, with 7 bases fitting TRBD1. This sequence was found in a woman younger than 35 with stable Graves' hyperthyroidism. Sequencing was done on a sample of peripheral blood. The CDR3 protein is CASSFGTAPGSNQPQHV. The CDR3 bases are TGTGCCAGCAGCTTCGGGACAGCCCCCGGGAGCAATCAGCCCCAGCATGTT.